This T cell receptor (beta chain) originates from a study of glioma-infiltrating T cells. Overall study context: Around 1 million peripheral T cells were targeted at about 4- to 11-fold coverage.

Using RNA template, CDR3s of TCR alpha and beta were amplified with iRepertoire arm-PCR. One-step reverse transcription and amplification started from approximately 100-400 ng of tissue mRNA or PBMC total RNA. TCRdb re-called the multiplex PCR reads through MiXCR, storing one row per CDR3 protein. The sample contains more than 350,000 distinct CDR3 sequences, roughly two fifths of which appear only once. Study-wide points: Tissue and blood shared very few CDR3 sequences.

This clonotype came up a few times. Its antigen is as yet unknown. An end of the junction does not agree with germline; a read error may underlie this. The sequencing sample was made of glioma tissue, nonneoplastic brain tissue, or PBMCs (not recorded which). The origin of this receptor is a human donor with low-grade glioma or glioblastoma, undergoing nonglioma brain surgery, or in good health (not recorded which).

CDR3 DNA: TGTGCCAGTAGTACCGGACTAGCAGGCGAGCAGTTTTTC. Its translation: CASSTGLAGEQFF. V usage is TRBV19 and J usage is TRBJ2-1; 8 bases map to TRBD2. CDR1 and CDR2 from the germline V gene are LNHDA and SQIVND (reference sequence). The CDR3 covers 13 residues.